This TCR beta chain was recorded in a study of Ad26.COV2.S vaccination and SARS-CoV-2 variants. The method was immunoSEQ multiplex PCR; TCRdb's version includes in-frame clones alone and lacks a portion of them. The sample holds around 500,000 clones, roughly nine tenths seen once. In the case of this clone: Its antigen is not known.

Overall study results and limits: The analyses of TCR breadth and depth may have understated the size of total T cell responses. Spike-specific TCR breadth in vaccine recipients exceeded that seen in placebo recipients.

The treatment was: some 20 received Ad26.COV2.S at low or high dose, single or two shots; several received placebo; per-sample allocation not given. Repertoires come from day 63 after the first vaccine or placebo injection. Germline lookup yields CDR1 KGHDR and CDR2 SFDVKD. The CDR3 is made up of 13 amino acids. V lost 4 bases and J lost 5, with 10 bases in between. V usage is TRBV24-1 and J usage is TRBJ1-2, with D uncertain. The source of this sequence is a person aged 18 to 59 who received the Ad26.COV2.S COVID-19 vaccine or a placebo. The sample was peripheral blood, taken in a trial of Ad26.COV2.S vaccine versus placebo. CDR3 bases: TGTGCCACCAGTGAGACGGGCTGGTATGGCTACACCTTC. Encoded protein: CATSETGWYGYTF.